Each of the 17 T cell receptor beta chains below was sequenced from the same sample in a study. Each CDR3 protein is one row after TCRdb ran MiXCR on the 5' RACE reads. Of some 62,000 distinct CDR3 sequences in the sample, about 31% were seen once. Sequenced sample: tumor-infiltrating naive CD4+ T cells sorted from the breast tumor. Regarding subset: naive CD4+ T cells, CD4+CD45RA+CD25-. The origin of the receptors is a female donor with breast cancer.

By proportion, this clonotype is medium-sized. The chain combines TRBV7-9 with TRBJ1-5; D unclear. The V and J ends lost 5 bases and 1 base respectively, with 6 bases between them. Germline CDR1 is SEHNR and CDR2 is FQNEAQ (reference sequence). This CDR3 contains 13 residues. The CDR3 region is CASSQDSNQPQHF. The CDR3 DNA reads TGTGCCAGCAGCCAAGACAGCAATCAGCCCCAGCATTTT. The full variable domain, rest sourced from reference TRBV7-9 and TRBJ1-5, is DTGVSQNPRHKITKRGQNVTFRCDPISEHNRLYWYRQTLGQGPEFLTYFQNEAQLEKSRLLSDRFSAERPKGSFSTLEIQRTEQGDSAMYLCASSQDSNQPQHFGDGTRLSIL.

The CDR3 region is CASSERGETQYF. The CDR3 DNA reads TGTGCCAGCAGTGAAAGGGGGGAGACGCAGTATTTT. The V and J genes are TRBV2 and TRBJ2-3, with D tentatively TRBD1 or TRBD2 (6 bases each). This CDR3 contains 12 residues. Trimming removed 2 bases from V and 9 bases from J, with 9 bases in between. From germline, CDR1 is SNHLY and CDR2 FYNNEI.

This clonotype has a count of ten or more. V is TRBV5-1 and J is TRBJ1-1; D may be TRBD1 (6 bases). Trimming removed 4 bases from V and 4 bases from J, with 14 bases in between. CDR1 is SGHRS, CDR2 YFSETQ, per germline. The CDR3 has 14 amino acids. CDR3 DNA sequence: TGCGCCAGCAGCAGGGGGGGGGCCGGCACTGAAGCTTTCTTT. Its translation is CASSRGGAGTEAFF.

The J gene is TRBJ2-3, the V gene TRBV30; no reliable D call. Per germline, CDR1 GTSNPN and CDR2 SVGIG (reference sequence). This CDR3 spans 11 amino acids. V was cut by 5 bases and J by 7 bases, with 10 bases left in between. The CDR3 reads CAWGQGYTQYF. The CDR3, as DNA: TGTGCCTGGGGCCAAGGTTATACGCAGTATTTT.

There are many counts of this clonotype. J is TRBJ2-6 and V is TRBV4-3, with 9 bases that match TRBD1. The CDR3 spans 20 residues. V lost 4 bases to trimming and J lost 0 bases; unmatched junction nucleotides: 13. The germline gives CDR1 LGHNA, CDR2 YSLEER. The CDR3 coding sequence is TGCGCCAGCAGCCGCCTCCCCTGGGGACAGGGAATCTCTGGGGCCAACGTCCTGACTTTC. Its translation is CASSRLPWGQGISGANVLTF.

The sample holds many counts of this clonotype. The CDR3 is CASAERTGDSPLHF. CDR3 in DNA: TGTGCCTCAGCGGAGCGGACAGGGGATTCACCCCTCCACTTT. The rearrangement uses TRBV2 and TRBJ1-6; 9 nucleotides match TRBD1. Germline V CDR1 and CDR2: SNHLY, FYNNEI. The CDR3 runs to 14 residues. J gave up 8 bases and V 11 bases, and 10 bases lay outside the gene matches. Complete variable domain (other parts from reference TRBV2 and TRBJ1-6): EPEVTQTPSHQVTQMGQEVILRCVPISNHLYFYWYRQILGQKVEFLVSFYNNEISEKSEIFDDQFSVERPDGSNFTLKIRSTKLEDSAMYFCASAERTGDSPLHFGNGTRLTVT.

This clonotype was recorded at least ten times. The chain uses TRBV6-6 and TRBJ2-7; 10 nucleotides match TRBD2. The V gene end was trimmed by 7 bases and the J gene end by 0 bases; junction bases not matched to a gene: 9. Germline CDR1 is MNHNY and CDR2 is SVGAGI (reference sequence). This CDR3 has 16 amino acids. The CDR3 reads CASTSPTSGTSYEQYF. CDR3 DNA sequence: TGTGCCAGCACTTCTCCCACTAGCGGGACCTCCTACGAGCAGTACTTC.

This sequence joins TRBV18 and TRBJ1-3; D is uncertain. CDR1 is KGHSH and CDR2 is LQKENI in the germline V gene. This CDR3 has 13 residues. The V gene lost 3 bases and the J gene lost 8 bases, with 11 bases spanning the gap. DNA for the CDR3: TGTGCCAGCTCACCCCGTGAGGAGGACACCATATATTTT. This sequence encodes CASSPREEDTIYF. Based on the CDR3 plus reference TRBV18 and TRBJ1-3, the full variable domain is NAGVMQNPRHLVRRRGQEARLRCSPMKGHSHVYWYRQLPEEGLKFMVYLQKENIIDESGMPKERFSAEFPKEGPSILRIQQVVRGDSAAYFCASSPREEDTIYFGEGSWLTVV.

This clonotype has a single count. With a much larger clone just one base away, this may be a read error. V gene TRBV4-1 combines with J gene TRBJ1-2; D is unclear. The CDR3 spans 13 residues. The V and J ends lost 4 bases and 0 bases respectively, with 6 bases between them. Germline loops: CDR1 MGHRA, CDR2 YSYEKL. Here the CDR3 reads CASSPVANYGYTF. CDR3 nucleotide sequence: TGCGCCAGCAGCCCAGTAGCTAACTATGGCTACACCTTC.

This clonotype was observed a single time. Relative to the germline gene, one junction end is altered; a read error may explain this. This chain links TRBV28 with TRBJ2-7, with TRBD1 matching 10 bases. Looked up from germline, CDR1 is MDHEN and CDR2 is SYDVKM. This CDR3 region has 16 residues. The CDR3 reads CASGFIGDRGAYEQYF. The CDR3 DNA follows: TGTGCCAGCGGTTTTATCGGGGACAGGGGAGCCTACGAGCAGTACTTC.

This clonotype was seen a handful of times. One junction end does not reproduce the germline sequence, and a read error may be involved. This chain joins TRBV10-3 and TRBJ1-5; 10 bases align to TRBD1. In germline, CDR1 is ENHRY, CDR2 SYGVKD. This CDR3 contains 10 residues. This CDR3 reads CAIRGTGEDF. DNA for the CDR3: TGTGCCATCAGGGGGACAGGGGAGGATTTT.

V is TRBV12-3 or TRBV12-4 and J is TRBJ2-3, with D perhaps given as TRBD1 or TRBD2 (5 bases each). V was clipped by 6 bases and J by 3 bases, with 13 bases between them. This CDR3 contains 14 residues. This chain's CDR3 is CASSPGPRTDTQYF. CDR3 nucleotides: TGTGCCAGCAGCCCGGGGCCTAGGACAGATACGCAGTATTTT.

This chain uses TRBV5-4 with TRBJ1-2; 9 nucleotides align to TRBD1. This CDR3 has 15 residues. Germline CDR1 reads SGHNT; CDR2 reads YYREEE (reference sequence). V lost 4 bases and J lost 0; bases outside the gene matches: 4. The CDR3 DNA reads as TGTGCCAGCAGCGACAGGACAGGGGCTAACTATGGCTACACCTTC. This translates into CASSDRTGANYGYTF.

The chain uses TRBV20-1 and TRBJ2-5, with D possibly being TRBD2 (5 bases). CDR3 size: 15 residues. Germline lookup yields CDR1 DFQATT and CDR2 SNEGSKA (reference sequence). Trimming stripped 3 bases from V and 1 base from J, with 15 bases between. The CDR3 here is CSASWGEEPQETQYF. For the CDR3, the DNA is TGCAGTGCTAGTTGGGGAGAGGAGCCCCAAGAGACCCAGTACTTC.

This chain joins TRBV24-1 and TRBJ2-3; D is unresolved. Trimming cost V 4 bases and J 8 bases, with 15 bases left between them. The CDR3 loop spans 14 amino acids. Germline V CDR1 and CDR2: KGHDR, SFDVKD. The CDR3 region has the DNA TGTGCCACCAGTGACGACATAGCTCTGGGTACGCAGTATTTT. It encodes CATSDDIALGTQYF.

This clonotype was seen just once. The CDR3 DNA reads TGTGCCAGCAGCTCATCCCGGGCCACAGATACGCAGTATTTT. It specifies CASSSSRATDTQYF. The chain has TRBV5-6 and TRBJ2-3, with D hard to call. Germline lookup yields CDR1 SGHDT and CDR2 YYEEEE. This CDR3 contains 14 residues. V dropped 3 bases and J dropped 2 bases, with 10 bases sitting between them.

Remarks on this clonotype: A read error is possible here, since a much larger clone lies one base away. The conserved final phenylalanine or tryptophan is absent from the CDR3, which likely points to a read error. The V call is TRBV9, the J call TRBJ1-3; D is unresolved. From germline, CDR1 is SGDLS and CDR2 YYNGEE. This CDR3 has 14 residues. The V end lost 6 bases, the J end lost 0 bases, and 10 bases lay between the germline ends. The CDR3: CASTSGLSGNTIYL. CDR3 nucleotide sequence: TGTGCCAGCACTTCTGGGCTCTCTGGAAACACCATATATCTT.